This T cell receptor beta chain was sequenced in a study of blood T cell dynamics during melanoma immunotherapy (TCRdb year 2020). As for the study more broadly: Patients with metastatic melanoma were treated with first-line pembrolizumab or nivolumab plus ipilimumab as standard of care in the United Kingdom. To find early correlates of response, peripheral T cell receptor repertoires were profiled in metastatic melanoma patients before and after one cycle of checkpoint inhibitor therapy. The training cohort consisted of consecutive patients, while an additional independent group of patients from the same centre was pooled to form an external validation set. The study at large found these results: The relatively small sample size was recognized as a factor that could limit how well the results generalize. Whether the T cell clones driving repertoire changes were melanoma-specific or reflected general immune activation could not be determined in the study. Patients who later achieved disease control showed a bifurcated PBMC repertoire reorganization at W3, with increased clonality or increased diversity, unlike progressors.

In regard to this clone: Its specific antigen is unknown. No quality values exist for individual bases; no much larger clone is one base distant.

Every bulk PBMC sample had a fixed 350 ng of DNA loaded. TCR beta CDR3 sequences were amplified from genomic DNA with the immunoSEQ TCRb Assay kit following manufacturer instructions. The KAPA Library Quantification Kit for Illumina platforms was used to quantify pooled libraries by qPCR. Sequencing of the pooled libraries was done on an Illumina NextSeq 500, with clustering at about 0.55-1.2 pM. From the authors' description of their analysis: Analysis of the TCR data relied on immunoSEQ ANALYZER and the R LymphoSeq package. A rearrangement efficiency score was calculated as productive divided by the sum of productive and non-productive CDR3 sequences. Within each patient, timepoints were compared pairwise for clonality, measured with the Gini coefficient, and for diversity, measured with the Renyi index at alpha=1. Clonal relatedness, based on an edit distance of 3, and repertoire similarity, based on the Bhattacharyya coefficient, were both computed in LymphoSeq. Linear discriminant analysis on week-3 changes in clonality and diversity was built with the R MASS and caret packages to classify response. Held by TCRdb, this immuneACCESS table contains in-frame sequences only and omits some clones. Under half of the omission traces to an unresolved V gene where checked; the cause of the rest is unknown. V and J calls and clone size are those listed in that table; D and trimming were worked out from the DNA. This sample lists around 12,000 clones; around 84% were detected once. The ten most abundant clones make up roughly 8.6% of the sample.

According to the study, the label for this sample's time point signals: pre-treatment baseline. Blood samples were collected before treatment (T0) and at week 3 (W3), after the first cycle of checkpoint blockade. Except for two patients with rapid clinical progression, response was assessed 12 weeks after the first infusion by RECIST 1.1; disease control meant complete response, partial response or stable disease. Patients were not eligible if they had prior systemic cancer treatment, concomitant immunosuppressant therapy or synchronous other active malignancies. Both bulk PBMC and plasma cell-free DNA were sequenced for TCR beta so that circulating cells and T cell turnover could be tracked. Lymphoprep and SepMate tubes were used to isolate PBMC from blood, and red cell lysis was then performed. QIAamp DNA Blood Mini kits were used to extract DNA from PBMC and from sorted T cell subsets. The TCR sequence derives from a human donor with melanoma. This specimen consisted of blood, obtained from a patient treated with checkpoint blockade.

The CDR3 sequence is CASSYQGGNTIYF. The DNA sequence is TGTGCCAGCAGCTACCAAGGGGGTAACACCATATATTTT. The sequence is built from TRBV11-3 and TRBJ1-3; the D gene is perhaps TRBD1, on 6 matching bases. From the cysteine through the phenylalanine, the CDR3 covers 13 amino acids. Just the 39-base CDR3 DNA is kept, in frame starting at base 1. V and J are truncated by 4 bases and 7 bases respectively, leaving an intervening sequence of 11 bases. The germline V gene specifies SGHNT as CDR1 and YENEEA as CDR2.